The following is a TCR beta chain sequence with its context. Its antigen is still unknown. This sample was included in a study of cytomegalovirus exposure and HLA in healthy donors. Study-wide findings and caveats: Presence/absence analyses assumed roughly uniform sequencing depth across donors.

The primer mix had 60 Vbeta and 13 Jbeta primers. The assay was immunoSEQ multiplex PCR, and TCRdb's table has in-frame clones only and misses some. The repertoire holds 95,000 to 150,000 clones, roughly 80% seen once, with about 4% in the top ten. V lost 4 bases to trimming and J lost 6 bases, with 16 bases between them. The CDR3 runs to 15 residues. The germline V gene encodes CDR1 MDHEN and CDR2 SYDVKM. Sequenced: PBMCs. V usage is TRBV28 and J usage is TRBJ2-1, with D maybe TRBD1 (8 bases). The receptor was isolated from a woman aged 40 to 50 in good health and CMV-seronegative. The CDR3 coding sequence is TGTGCCAGCAGTTCACAGGGGGGGGGTCGCAATGAGCAGTTCTTC. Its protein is CASSSQGGGRNEQFF. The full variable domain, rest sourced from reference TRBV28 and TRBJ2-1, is DVKVTQSSRYLVKRTGEKVFLECVQDMDHENMFWYRQDPGLGLRLIYFSYDVKMKEKGDIPEGYSVSREKKERFSLILESASTNQTSMYLCASSSQGGGRNEQFFGPGTRLTVL.